Listed here are 6 T cell receptor beta chains from one sample, sequenced in a study of blood T cell repertoires in COVID-19. TCRdb's copy holds only in-frame clones and misses some; the assay was immunoSEQ multiplex PCR. The sample holds about 310,000 clones, about 90% seen once. Source material: peripheral blood. The receptors shown here come from a woman in her thirties or forties with COVID-19, enrolled during active disease.

This chain joins TRBV6-5 and TRBJ2-2; 7 bases map to TRBD1. The germline V gene has CDR1 MNHEY and CDR2 SVGAGI. Trimming at V came to 7 bases and at J to 6 bases, leaving 11 bases not matched to a gene. The CDR3 contains 15 residues. The CDR3 sequence is CASMRDSPSAGELFF. CDR3 DNA sequence: TGTGCCAGCATGAGGGACAGCCCATCCGCCGGGGAGCTGTTTTTT.

The rearrangement uses TRBV28 and TRBJ1-2, with a weak D call TRBD1 (6 bases). Per the germline V gene, CDR1 is MDHEN and CDR2 is SYDVKM. The ends were cut back, 6 bases at V and 7 bases at J, with 12 bases in the middle. This CDR3 region has 12 residues. This CDR3 reads CASRLRGFGYTF. CDR3 DNA sequence: TGTGCCAGCAGGCTCAGGGGTTTTGGCTACACCTTC.

CDR3 nucleotides: TGTGCCAGCAGCTTACCGGGACAGCTGTACGAGCAGTACTTC. It yields the protein CASSLPGQLYEQYF. This chain joins TRBV5-5 and TRBJ2-5; TRBD1 agrees at 7 bases. The J call could be wrong; TRBJ2-7 is a better fit for the DNA end. CDR1 SGHKS and CDR2 YYEKEE come from the germline V gene (reference sequence). The CDR3 sequence is 14 residues long.

The CDR3 DNA sequence: TGTGCCACCAGCAGAGGAGCCGGGACAGGGGCAGGAAACACCATATATTTT. Translating it yields CATSRGAGTGAGNTIYF. This rearrangement joins TRBV15 to TRBJ1-3; 10 nucleotides line up with TRBD1. The CDR3 has 17 amino acids. Trimming removed 1 base from V and 4 bases from J; junction bases left unmatched: 7. Germline-derived CDR1 and CDR2 are LNHNV and YYDKDF (reference sequence).

Here the CDR3 DNA reads TGCGCCAGCAGCCAAGAAAACGGCGGGAGAACAGATACGCAGTATTTT. Translating gives CASSQENGGRTDTQYF. The V call is TRBV4-3, the J call TRBJ2-3; 7 bases fit TRBD2. This CDR3 comprises 16 residues. With V trimmed by 0 bases and J by 3 bases, 6 bases remained unmatched. Germline V gives CDR1 LGHNA, CDR2 YSLEER.

The chain joins TRBV7-3 to TRBJ2-3; D call uncertain. This CDR3 is 15 amino acids long. Trimming shortened V by 3 bases and J by 1 base, and 11 bases separated the two germline ends. CDR1 and CDR2 from the germline V gene are SGHTA and FQGTGA. Here the CDR3 DNA reads TGTGCCAGCAGCTTTTCAGGATACGGCACAGATACGCAGTATTTT. Translated: CASSFSGYGTDTQYF. Variable domain in full (rest from reference TRBV7-3 and TRBJ2-3): GAGVSQTPSNKVTEKGKYVELRCDPISGHTALYWYRQSLGQGPEFLIYFQGTGAADDSGLPNDRFFAVRPEGSVSTLKIQRTERGDSAVYLCASSFSGYGTDTQYFGPGTRLTVL.